What follows describes a single T cell receptor (beta chain). The sample originates from a study of blood T cell repertoires in COVID-19. Study-level information: Spain, Italy and the United States supplied samples that represented acute and convalescent COVID-19. T cells, B-cell-depleted T cells, or PBMCs supplied cDNA or gDNA.

Methods used by the authors: Estimates of nucleated cell counts were drawn from the amplification of reference gene primers. The protocol was immunoSEQ multiplex PCR, while the TCRdb copy is restricted to in-frame clones and leaves out a portion. The V and J calls and clone size were taken over from that table, and D and trimming were inferred from the DNA. Altogether around 150,000 clones are present, 88% being singletons, with the ten largest covering over 9.5%. Sequenced material: peripheral blood. This sequence originates from a man aged 50-59 years with active or convalescent COVID-19.

The CDR3, as DNA: TGCGCCAGCAGCACCGAGAATTCACCCCTCCACTTT. Amino acids: CASSTENSPLHF. V is TRBV4-1 and J is TRBJ1-6; D call uncertain. Trimming took off 5 bases at V and 7 bases at J, with 6 bases between the two ends. This CDR3 region has 12 residues. Germline CDR1 and CDR2: MGHRA and YSYEKL.